This T cell receptor beta chain was obtained from a study of T cells in Graves' hyperthyroidism and ophthalmopathy. This clonotype has ten or more counts. What it binds is unknown. Amplified TCR beta CDR3 regions came from RNA transcripts. HTBI primers drove first-round RT-PCR of the TCR CDR3. TCRdb analysed the multiplex PCR reads with MiXCR anew, one entry per CDR3 protein. The sample lists fewer than 700,000 distinct CDR3 sequences, 15% to 20% occurring once. The V segment lost 0 bases and the J segment 5 bases; nucleotides outside the gene matches: 6. CDR1 is MNHEY, CDR2 SVGAGI, per germline. This CDR3 has 15 amino acids. Overall study results and limits: Ophthalmopathy cases were set apart from stable hyperthyroidism by a 13 V-J model.

The specimen sequenced was blood. The chain uses TRBV6-5 and TRBJ2-5, with 7 nucleotides matching TRBD2. The source of this sequence is a woman in her twenties or thirties with Graves' hyperthyroidism. CDR3 DNA sequence: TGTGCCAGCAGTTACTCAGGACTAGGGAGGGAGACCCAGTACTTC. It yields the protein CASSYSGLGRETQYF.